A selection of T cell receptor beta chains follows, all from one sample in a study of CD8 T cells in ankylosing spondylitis. Each CDR3 protein gets one entry after TCRdb re-called the 5' RACE reads with MiXCR. The sample consists of some 250,000 distinct CDR3 sequences, approximately 24% of them appearing once. Sequencing used blood, either unsorted or a sorted T cell fraction (not recorded which). Source of these receptors: a male donor with ankylosing spondylitis or in good health (not recorded which). Both conserved end residues are part of each CDR3. D genes are given only for firm matches. The size of a clone is reported for some rows only, either as once, few or many, or as a class for expanded clones.

V gene: TRBV7-2
clone size: once
J gene: TRBJ2-5
D gene: NA
CDR3 protein: CASSRGQWETQYF
CDR3 DNA: TGTGCCAGCAGCAGGGGTCAGTGGGAGACCCAGTACTTC

V gene: TRBV20-1
clone size: NA
J gene: TRBJ2-7
D gene: NA
CDR3 protein: CSARIPGSEQYF
CDR3 DNA: TGCAGTGCTAGAATTCCTGGGAGTGAGCAGTACTTC

V gene: TRBV12-3/TRBV12-4
clone size: few
J gene: TRBJ2-1
D gene: NA
CDR3 protein: CASSHGVNYNEQFF
CDR3 DNA: TGTGCCAGCAGTCACGGGGTTAACTACAATGAGCAGTTCTTC

V gene: TRBV12-3/TRBV12-4
clone size: few
J gene: TRBJ2-1
D gene: NA
CDR3 protein: CASRRGGGYPNEQFF
CDR3 DNA: TGTGCCAGCAGGCGGGGCGGGGGCTACCCCAATGAGCAGTTCTTC

V gene: TRBV20-1
clone size: few
J gene: TRBJ2-3
D gene: NA
CDR3 protein: CSARFGETDTQYF
CDR3 DNA: TGCAGTGCTCGGTTTGGGGAAACAGATACGCAGTATTTT

V gene: TRBV20-1
clone size: NA
J gene: TRBJ2-7
D gene: NA
CDR3 protein: CSAVPRHKSYEQYF
CDR3 DNA: TGCAGTGCCGTACCCCGGCACAAATCCTACGAGCAGTACTTC

V gene: TRBV20-1
clone size: few
J gene: TRBJ1-1
D gene: TRBD1
CDR3 protein: CSADRGPHTEAFF
CDR3 DNA: TGCAGTGCTGACAGGGGGCCACACACTGAAGCTTTCTTT

V gene: TRBV9
clone size: NA
J gene: TRBJ2-5
D gene: TRBD1
CDR3 protein: CASSVGQGKETQYF
CDR3 DNA: TGTGCCAGCAGCGTAGGACAGGGCAAAGAGACCCAGTACTTC

V gene: TRBV20-1
clone size: few
J gene: TRBJ1-5
D gene: NA
CDR3 protein: CSAGPGSQPQHF
CDR3 DNA: TGCAGTGCTGGCCCGGGAAGCCAGCCCCAGCATTTT

V gene: TRBV20-1
clone size: NA
J gene: TRBJ2-5
D gene: NA
CDR3 protein: CSARFPLKETQYF
CDR3 DNA: TGCAGTGCCAGGTTCCCCCTTAAAGAGACCCAGTACTTC

V gene: TRBV3-1
clone size: many
J gene: TRBJ1-2
D gene: TRBD1
CDR3 protein: CASSQAGDRGRNGYTF
CDR3 DNA: TGTGCCAGCAGCCAAGCCGGGGACAGGGGGCGGAATGGCTACACCTTC

V gene: TRBV20-1
clone size: many
J gene: TRBJ1-1
D gene: NA
CDR3 protein: CSAMIAGRNTEAFF
CDR3 DNA: TGCAGTGCCATGATAGCAGGACGGAACACTGAAGCTTTCTTT

V gene: TRBV20-1
clone size: NA
J gene: TRBJ2-1
D gene: NA
CDR3 protein: CSARPPGGSYNEQFF
CDR3 DNA: TGCAGTGCTAGACCCCCGGGCGGCTCCTACAATGAGCAGTTCTTC

V gene: TRBV11-1
clone size: NA
J gene: TRBJ2-6
D gene: NA
CDR3 protein: CASSSPDSGANVLTF
CDR3 DNA: TGTGCCAGCAGCTCCCCGGACTCTGGGGCCAACGTCCTGACTTTC

V gene: TRBV3-1
clone size: NA
J gene: TRBJ2-5
D gene: TRBD2
CDR3 protein: CASSERGKETQYF
CDR3 DNA: TGTGCCAGCAGCGAGCGGGGGAAAGAGACCCAGTACTTC

V gene: TRBV15
clone size: NA
J gene: TRBJ2-3
D gene: TRBD2
CDR3 protein: CATSRGGLAGTKNF
CDR3 DNA: TGTGCCACCAGCAGAGGCGGACTAGCGGGGACCAAGAATTTT

V gene: TRBV6-4
clone size: few
J gene: TRBJ2-1
D gene: TRBD2
CDR3 protein: CATSDPGLAGGLSSTRSYNEQFF
CDR3 DNA: TGTGCCACCAGTGACCCGGGACTAGCGGGGGGACTTTCAAGTACCCGCTCCTACAATGAGCAGTTCTTC

V gene: TRBV6-1
clone size: NA
J gene: TRBJ1-1
D gene: TRBD1
CDR3 protein: CASRPTGRPNTEAFF
CDR3 DNA: TGTGCCAGCAGACCGACAGGGCGCCCGAACACTGAAGCTTTCTTT

V gene: TRBV12-3/TRBV12-4
clone size: NA
J gene: TRBJ2-7
D gene: NA
CDR3 protein: CASSPDSFYEQYF
CDR3 DNA: TGTGCCAGCAGCCCCGACAGCTTCTACGAGCAGTACTTC

V gene: TRBV20-1
clone size: few
J gene: TRBJ1-1
D gene: NA
CDR3 protein: CSARDSIVRSEAFF
CDR3 DNA: TGCAGTGCTAGAGATTCAATTGTTCGGTCTGAAGCTTTCTTT

V gene: TRBV9
clone size: NA
J gene: TRBJ2-3
D gene: NA
CDR3 protein: CASSVNAPDTQYF
CDR3 DNA: TGTGCCAGCAGCGTCAACGCCCCAGATACGCAGTATTTT

V gene: TRBV30
clone size: NA
J gene: TRBJ1-1
D gene: NA
CDR3 protein: CAWTLGLRNTEAFF
CDR3 DNA: TGTGCCTGGACACTCGGACTGAGGAACACTGAAGCTTTCTTT

V gene: TRBV11-2
clone size: many
J gene: TRBJ2-7
D gene: NA
CDR3 protein: CASSLQGRNEQYF
CDR3 DNA: TGTGCCAGCAGCTTGCAGGGGAGGAACGAGCAGTACTTC

V gene: TRBV6-5
clone size: many
J gene: TRBJ2-5
D gene: NA
CDR3 protein: CASGRETQYF
CDR3 DNA: TGTGCCAGTGGCAGGGAGACCCAGTACTTC

V gene: TRBV12-3/TRBV12-4
clone size: NA
J gene: TRBJ2-6
D gene: NA
CDR3 protein: CARSPQFVYRAGANVLTF
CDR3 DNA: TGTGCCCGCAGTCCTCAGTTTGTCTATAGGGCTGGGGCCAACGTCCTGACTTTC

V gene: TRBV20-1
clone size: many
J gene: TRBJ2-7
D gene: NA
CDR3 protein: CSASRTRDLSYEQYF
CDR3 DNA: TGCAGTGCTAGTCGAACCCGGGACCTCTCCTACGAGCAGTACTTC

V gene: TRBV10-2
clone size: many
J gene: TRBJ2-7
D gene: NA
CDR3 protein: CASSLSGTYEQYF
CDR3 DNA: TGCGCCAGCAGCCTTAGCGGCACCTACGAGCAGTACTTC

V gene: TRBV15
clone size: NA
J gene: TRBJ2-7
D gene: TRBD1
CDR3 protein: CATSRRTGLYEQYF
CDR3 DNA: TGTGCCACCAGCAGAAGGACAGGGCTCTACGAGCAGTACTTC

V gene: TRBV7-9
clone size: many
J gene: TRBJ1-1
D gene: NA
CDR3 protein: CASRTDTEAFF
CDR3 DNA: TGTGCCAGTCGGACAGACACTGAAGCTTTCTTT

V gene: TRBV18
clone size: NA
J gene: TRBJ1-2
D gene: NA
CDR3 protein: CASSEGTPDLNYGYTF
CDR3 DNA: TGTGCCAGCTCAGAGGGGACACCTGATCTTAACTATGGCTACACCTTC

V gene: TRBV12-3/TRBV12-4
clone size: few
J gene: TRBJ2-7
D gene: NA
CDR3 protein: CASSAKDGYEQYF
CDR3 DNA: TGTGCCAGTTCCGCTAAGGACGGGTACGAGCAGTACTTC

V gene: TRBV20-1
clone size: many
J gene: TRBJ1-6
D gene: NA
CDR3 protein: CSLLGHVHSPLHF
CDR3 DNA: TGCAGCCTACTGGGACACGTACATTCACCCCTCCACTTT

V gene: TRBV20-1
clone size: NA
J gene: TRBJ2-1
D gene: NA
CDR3 protein: CSASSGWYNEQFF
CDR3 DNA: TGCAGTGCTAGTTCCGGGTGGTACAATGAGCAGTTCTTC

V gene: TRBV12-3/TRBV12-4
clone size: few
J gene: TRBJ2-7
D gene: NA
CDR3 protein: CASSLREGGAEQYF
CDR3 DNA: TGTGCCAGCAGTCTCAGGGAGGGGGGGGCCGAGCAGTACTTC

V gene: TRBV20-1
clone size: NA
J gene: TRBJ1-1
D gene: NA
CDR3 protein: CSARGGPYTEAFF
CDR3 DNA: TGCAGTGCTAGGGGGGGACCTTACACTGAAGCTTTCTTT

V gene: TRBV6-1
clone size: NA
J gene: TRBJ2-5
D gene: TRBD2
CDR3 protein: CASRRGDRSQETQYF
CDR3 DNA: TGTGCCAGCAGGCGGGGGGACCGGTCCCAAGAGACCCAGTACTTC

V gene: TRBV2
clone size: few
J gene: TRBJ2-1
D gene: TRBD2
CDR3 protein: CASSISGGYNEQFF
CDR3 DNA: TGTGCCAGCAGCATTAGCGGGGGGTACAATGAGCAGTTCTTC

V gene: TRBV2
clone size: NA
J gene: TRBJ2-7
D gene: NA
CDR3 protein: CASSLRAGSYEQYF
CDR3 DNA: TGTGCCAGCAGTCTCAGGGCAGGATCCTACGAGCAGTACTTC

V gene: TRBV12-3/TRBV12-4
clone size: many
J gene: TRBJ2-2
D gene: NA
CDR3 protein: CASRTGLNTGELFF
CDR3 DNA: TGTGCCAGCAGAACGGGACTTAACACCGGGGAGCTGTTTTTT

V gene: TRBV20-1
clone size: NA
J gene: TRBJ1-1
D gene: NA
CDR3 protein: CSAGDTEAFF
CDR3 DNA: TGCAGTGCCGGGGACACTGAAGCTTTCTTT